These 24 T cell receptor beta chains originate from one sample sequenced in a study of identical twins. Each CDR3 protein is one row after TCRdb ran MiXCR on the 5' RACE reads. Of approximately 150,000 distinct CDR3 sequences in the sample, around 3.5% were seen once. The specimen was memory T cells sorted from blood. The receptors originated from a man between 18 and 35 years old in good health.

Ten or more counts support this clonotype. The chain joins TRBV25-1 to TRBJ2-4; TRBD2 aligns across 11 bases. The CDR3 consists of 17 residues. Trimming cost V 2 bases and J 3 bases; bases outside gene matches: 6. Germline assignment: CDR1 MGHDK and CDR2 SYGVNS. In nucleotides, the CDR3 is TGTGCCAGCAGTGAACCTGGGACTAGCGGAGGCAAAAACATTCAGTACTTC. Residues: CASSEPGTSGGKNIQYF. Filled out from reference TRBV25-1 and TRBJ2-4, the complete variable domain reads EADIYQTPRYLVIGTGKKITLECSQTMGHDKMYWYQQDPGMELHLIHYSYGVNSTEKGDLSSESTVSRIRTEHFPLTLESARPSHTSQYLCASSEPGTSGGKNIQYFGAGTRLSVL.

In this sample, this clonotype turned up many times. The genes are TRBV5-6 and TRBJ1-2, with 7 bases matching TRBD1. CDR1 SGHDT and CDR2 YYEEEE come from the germline V gene. V lost 4 bases and J lost 6; bases outside the gene matches: 6. The CDR3 sequence is 13 residues long. The CDR3 sequence is CASSPTGIHGYTF. The CDR3 DNA follows: TGTGCCAGCAGCCCGACAGGGATTCATGGCTACACCTTC.

This clonotype was counted between two and nine times. CDR3 sequence (DNA): TGTGCCAGCAGATCCGGGACTAGCGGGAGTTACAATGAGCAGTTCTTC. Translated: CASRSGTSGSYNEQFF. The chain uses TRBV2 and TRBJ2-1; 14 bases fit TRBD2. The CDR3 is 16 residues long. The V gene's germline CDR1 is SNHLY and CDR2 FYNNEI. Trimming cost V 6 bases and J 4 bases; bases outside gene matches: 5.

The V call is TRBV6-2 or TRBV6-3, the J call TRBJ1-5; TRBD1 matches at 7 bases. Germline V gene data show CDR1 as MNHEY and CDR2 as SVGEGT. V lost 3 bases, J lost 5 bases, and 7 bases stayed unmatched. The length of the CDR3 is 15 residues. The CDR3 is CASSYYGTADQPQHF. CDR3 nucleotide sequence: TGTGCCAGCAGTTATTACGGGACAGCCGATCAGCCCCAGCATTTT.

At least ten counts were recorded for this clonotype. The V and J genes are TRBV5-1 and TRBJ2-3, with TRBD2 as a possible D gene (6 bases). The CDR3 totals 16 residues. V lost 4 bases and J 0 bases, leaving 15 bases between the germline ends. CDR1 is SGHRS and CDR2 is YFSETQ in the germline V gene. The CDR3 DNA follows: TGCGCCAGCAGCCCCGGTCGCGGGATAAGCACAGATACGCAGTATTTT. Its translation is CASSPGRGISTDTQYF.

The table lists this clonotype with many counts. The J gene is TRBJ2-4, the V gene TRBV5-5; D uncertain. The CDR3 is 14 residues long. The germline V gene encodes CDR1 SGHKS and CDR2 YYEKEE (reference sequence). V shed 4 bases and J shed 3 bases, with 11 bases lying between them. The CDR3 here is CASSPSPGKNIQYF. The CDR3 DNA is TGTGCCAGCAGCCCAAGTCCTGGCAAAAACATTCAGTACTTC.

The table lists this clonotype with many counts. The rearrangement links TRBV12-3 or TRBV12-4 to TRBJ2-1; weak D call: TRBD2 (6 bases). CDR3 length: 15 amino acids. V lost 6 bases and J lost 4, with 16 bases in between. The CDR3 region has the DNA TGTGCCAGCAGCCTCGCTAGCGCGGGTTACAATGAGCAGTTCTTC. Protein sequence: CASSLASAGYNEQFF.

Many counts were recorded for this clonotype. The gene calls are TRBV10-3 and TRBJ2-7, with unresolved D. CDR3 size: 13 residues. V lost 7 bases and J lost 5, with 15 bases in between. The germline V gene encodes CDR1 ENHRY and CDR2 SYGVKD. CDR3 amino acids: CAITHPDLNEQYF. In DNA, the CDR3 is TGTGCCATCACCCATCCGGATTTGAACGAGCAGTACTTC.

With regard to this clonotype: This could be a read error, since a much larger clone is one nucleotide away. The genes are TRBV5-1 and TRBJ2-3; perhaps D is TRBD1 or TRBD2 (6 bases each). Germline lookup yields CDR1 SGHRS and CDR2 YFSETQ. The CDR3 loop spans 15 amino acids. The CDR3 region is CASSSSGASTDMQYF. Here the CDR3 DNA reads TGCGCCAGCAGCTCCTCGGGGGCTAGCACAGATATGCAGTATTTT.

This clonotype was observed many times. The chain has TRBV5-6 and TRBJ2-3; the match to TRBD2 covers 11 bases. The CDR3 consists of 15 residues. CDR1 is SGHDT and CDR2 is YYEEEE in the germline V gene. The V segment lost 1 base and the J segment 5 bases; nucleotides outside the gene matches: 3. This chain's CDR3 is CASSLSLAGGDTQYF. Written as DNA, the CDR3 is TGTGCCAGCAGCTTGTCCCTAGCGGGAGGAGATACGCAGTATTTT.

In its sample, this clonotype was seen a few times. The chain uses TRBV18 and TRBJ2-7; maybe TRBD2 (6 bases). Deletions cut 1 base from V and 5 bases from J, with 12 bases between. CDR1 and CDR2 from the germline V gene are KGHSH and LQKENI. The CDR3 extends over 14 amino acids. The DNA of the CDR3 is TGTGCCAGCTCACCACGGATGGGGGGACACGAGCAGTACGTC. Its protein is CASSPRMGGHEQYV.

This clonotype was counted at least ten times. The genes are TRBV6-5 and TRBJ1-4, with 7 bases that match TRBD1. Trimming cost V 1 base and J 7 bases; bases outside gene matches: 6. The CDR3 is 15 amino acids. CDR1 and CDR2 (germline): MNHEY, SVGAGI. CDR3 DNA sequence: TGTGCCAGCAGTTACTTAGGTCAGGGGGGTGAAAAACTGTTTTTT. As protein: CASSYLGQGGEKLFF.

This clonotype was found many times. The chain joins TRBV14 to TRBJ2-5, with 12 bases aligning to TRBD2. Germline CDR1 reads SGHDN; CDR2 reads FVKESK. The CDR3 spans 19 residues. Losses at the gene ends were 1 base for V and 5 bases for J; bases not matched to a gene: 14. The CDR3 bases are TGTGCCAGCAGCCAAGCTTTTGGCGCTAGCGGGAGGGCCCGGGAGACCCAGTACTTC. Translating it yields CASSQAFGASGRARETQYF.

CDR3: CASSHRTGGQETQYF. The CDR3 nucleotides read TGTGCCAGCAGCCACCGGACAGGGGGCCAAGAGACCCAGTACTTC. The chain couples TRBV3-1 to TRBJ2-5; 10 nucleotides agree with TRBD1. Looked up from germline, CDR1 is LGHDT and CDR2 is YNNKEL (reference sequence). This CDR3 contains 15 residues. V lost 3 bases to trimming and J lost 1 base; unmatched junction nucleotides: 2.

In its sample, this clonotype was seen many times. V and J are TRBV2 and TRBJ2-1; possible D gene TRBD2, 5 bases. The V gene's germline CDR1 is SNHLY and CDR2 FYNNEI. CDR3 length: 12 residues. V was cut by 4 bases and J by 6 bases, with 7 bases left in between. The CDR3 spells CASSGLANEQFF. The CDR3 DNA reads TGTGCCAGCAGTGGGCTAGCCAATGAGCAGTTCTTC.

This clonotype was seen at least ten times. The chain uses TRBV14 and TRBJ1-1; the D gene is possibly TRBD1 (5 bases). From germline, CDR1 is SGHDN and CDR2 FVKESK. V was clipped by 0 bases and J by 0 bases, with 14 bases between them. The CDR3 contains 17 residues. The CDR3 DNA follows: TGTGCCAGCAGCCAAGATGAGGGTTGGGGGATGAACACTGAAGCTTTCTTT. It translates to CASSQDEGWGMNTEAFF.

This clonotype came up many times. This sequence joins TRBV7-2 and TRBJ1-2, with a weak D call TRBD1 (6 bases). This CDR3 has 15 amino acids. Germline V gives CDR1 SGHTA, CDR2 FQGNSA. The ends were cut back, 1 base at V and 6 bases at J, with 15 bases in the middle. The CDR3 sequence: CASSLVSGGADGYTF. In DNA form, the CDR3 reads TGTGCCAGCAGCTTAGTGAGCGGGGGCGCGGATGGCTACACCTTC. Full variable domain (remainder filled in from reference TRBV7-2 and TRBJ1-2): GAGVSQSPSNKVTEKGKDVELRCDPISGHTALYWYRQSLGQGLEFLIYFQGNSAPDKSGLPSDRFSAERTGGSVSTLTIQRTQQEDSAVYLCASSLVSGGADGYTFGSGTRLTVV.

The table lists this clonotype with many counts. The chain combines TRBV7-8 with TRBJ2-7; D is possibly TRBD1 or TRBD2 (6 bases each). This CDR3 spans 13 amino acids. Trimming took off 5 bases at V and 4 bases at J, with 12 bases between the two ends. Germline values: CDR1 SGHVS, CDR2 FQNEAQ. This CDR3 reads CASSRGEAYEQYV. The CDR3 DNA reads as TGTGCCAGCAGCAGGGGGGAGGCGTACGAGCAGTACGTC.

This clonotype appeared many times. The rearrangement links TRBV20-1 to TRBJ1-4; D may be TRBD1 (6 bases). The length of the CDR3 is 14 residues. The V end was cut by 6 bases, the J end by 8 bases, with 19 bases between. Germline-derived CDR1 and CDR2 are DFQATT and SNEGSKA (reference sequence). CDR3 residues: CSANHRDGREKLFF. CDR3 sequence (DNA): TGCAGTGCCAACCACAGGGACGGGAGGGAAAAACTGTTTTTT.

In this sample, this clonotype turned up many times. The V call is TRBV19, the J call TRBJ1-3; D gene unclear. Germline lookup yields CDR1 LNHDA and CDR2 SQIVND (reference sequence). The CDR3 length is 12 residues. V lost 3 bases and J 5 bases, leaving 5 bases between the germline ends. The CDR3 here is CASSMVRNTIYF. CDR3 in DNA: TGTGCCAGTAGTATGGTTCGAAACACCATATATTTT.

At least ten counts were recorded for this clonotype. The chain links TRBV5-1 to TRBJ1-6, with D unresolved. CDR1 SGHRS and CDR2 YFSETQ come from the germline V gene. V was cut by 2 bases and J by 7 bases, with 13 bases left in between. The CDR3 is made up of 15 amino acids. CDR3 sequence reads: CASSFTLGWNSPLHF. The CDR3 coding sequence is TGCGCCAGCAGCTTTACCCTGGGGTGGAATTCACCCCTCCACTTT.

Many counts were recorded for this clonotype. This chain joins TRBV20-1 and TRBJ1-6; D not certain. The CDR3 loop spans 19 amino acids. Germline CDR1 DFQATT, CDR2 SNEGSKA (reference sequence). Trimming shortened V by 0 bases and J by 6 bases, and 24 bases separated the two germline ends. The CDR3 DNA reads TGCAGTGCTAGAGATCCCGCAGGCCCCGGTCCCCTCGCTAATTCACCCCTCCACTTT. Protein: CSARDPAGPGPLANSPLHF.

This clonotype appeared many times. The chain is built from TRBV11-2 and TRBJ2-1; 11 bases fit TRBD2. This CDR3 is built from 17 residues. With V trimmed by 2 bases and J by 2 bases, 5 bases remained unmatched. The germline CDR1 and CDR2 sequences are SGHAT and FQNNGV. Here the CDR3 DNA reads TGTGCCAGCAGCTTAAGGGGACTAGCGGAAACCTACAATGAGCAGTTCTTC. Translation gives CASSLRGLAETYNEQFF.

The table lists this clonotype with many counts. The rearrangement uses TRBV11-3 and TRBJ2-1; 11 nucleotides match TRBD2. From germline, CDR1 is SGHNT and CDR2 YENEEA. V lost 5 bases to trimming and J lost 9 bases; unmatched junction nucleotides: 9. The length of the CDR3 is 15 residues. The CDR3 DNA follows: TGTGCCAGCAGCGTACTAGCGGGAGTATTGGGTGAGCAGTTCTTC. Amino acid sequence: CASSVLAGVLGEQFF.